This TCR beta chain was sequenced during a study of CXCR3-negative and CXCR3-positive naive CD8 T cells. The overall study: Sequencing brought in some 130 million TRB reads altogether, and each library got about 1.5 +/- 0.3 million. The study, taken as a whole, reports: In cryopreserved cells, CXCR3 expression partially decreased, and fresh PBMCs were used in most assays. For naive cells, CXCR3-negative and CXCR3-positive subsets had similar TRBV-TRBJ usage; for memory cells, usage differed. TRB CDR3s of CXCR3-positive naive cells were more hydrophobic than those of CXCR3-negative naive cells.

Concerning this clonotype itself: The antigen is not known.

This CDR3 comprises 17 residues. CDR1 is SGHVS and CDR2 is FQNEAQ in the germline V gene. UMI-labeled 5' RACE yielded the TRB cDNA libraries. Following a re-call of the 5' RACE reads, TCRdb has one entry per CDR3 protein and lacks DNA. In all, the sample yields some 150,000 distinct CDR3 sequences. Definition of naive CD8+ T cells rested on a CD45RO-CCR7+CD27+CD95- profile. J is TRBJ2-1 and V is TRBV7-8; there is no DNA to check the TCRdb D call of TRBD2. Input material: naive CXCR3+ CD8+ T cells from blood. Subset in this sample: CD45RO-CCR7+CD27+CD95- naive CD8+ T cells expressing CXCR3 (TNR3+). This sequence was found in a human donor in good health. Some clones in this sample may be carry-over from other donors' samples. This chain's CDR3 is CASSLRAGGRSGNEQFF.